This TCR beta chain was captured by sequencing in a study of cytomegalovirus exposure and HLA in healthy donors. Whole-study findings and limits: Reports described diagnosis of cytomegalovirus status by the classifier as highly specific and sensitive.

Germline V gives CDR1 MRHNA, CDR2 SNTAGT. This CDR3 has 14 amino acids. With 7 bases clipped from V and 4 bases from J, the junction kept 6 bases outside the gene matches. Profiled with immunoSEQ multiplex PCR; TCRdb holds only in-frame clones, not every one. The sample holds around 220,000 clones, around 90% seen once. As concerns this clone: What it binds is unknown.

This chain uses TRBV6-4 with TRBJ2-1, with TRBD2 identical over 8 bases. The receptor's source is a woman under 30 in good health and CMV-seronegative. The source material was PBMCs. The CDR3: CASKASGSYNEQFF. The CDR3 DNA follows: TGTGCCAGCAAAGCCAGCGGGAGTTACAATGAGCAGTTCTTC.